This TCR beta chain was captured by sequencing in a study of blood T cell repertoires in COVID-19. CDR1 SGHVS and CDR2 FNYEAQ come from the germline V gene. The length of the CDR3 is 15 residues. Trimming took off 5 bases at V and 2 bases at J, with 12 bases between the two ends. Generated by immunoSEQ multiplex PCR, the TCRdb table keeps only in-frame clones and is missing some. The sample has hundreds of thousands of clones, 70% to 85% seen once. The chain links TRBV7-6 to TRBJ2-2; a weak D match, TRBD1 (6 bases). Sequenced material: peripheral blood. The TCR was taken from a woman of 80 years or more with acute or convalescent COVID-19. The CDR3 here is CASSPLGGNTGELFF. DNA for the CDR3: TGTGCCAGCAGCCCTTTAGGGGGAAACACCGGGGAGCTGTTTTTT.